Below are 9 T cell receptor beta chains sequenced from a single sample in a study of cytomegalovirus exposure and HLA in healthy donors. A multiplex PCR was run with 60 Vbeta primers and 13 Jbeta primers. TCRdb's table, derived via immunoSEQ multiplex PCR, lists solely in-frame clones and lacks some. Among 150,000 to 200,000 clones, 82% were seen once, and the ten largest hold about 1.6%. Specimen: PBMCs. The source of these receptors is a girl aged 5 to 17 in good health and CMV-seropositive.

The rearrangement links TRBV10-3 to TRBJ2-3, with 7 bases lining up with TRBD2. CDR1 is ENHRY, CDR2 SYGVKD, per germline. Unmatched junction bases numbered 2, after V lost 2 bases and J lost 3 bases. This CDR3 region has 14 residues. The CDR3 nucleotides read TGTGCCATCAGTGAGGGGGAGGGGACAGATACGCAGTATTTT. As protein: CAISEGEGTDTQYF.

The chain carries TRBV6-5 and TRBJ1-1; D unresolved. CDR1 is MNHEY and CDR2 is SVGAGI in the germline V gene. Trimming took off 4 bases at V and 5 bases at J, with 11 bases between the two ends. The CDR3 consists of 13 residues. The CDR3 bases are TGTGCCAGCAGTTTTCCCGGTAGTACTGAAGCTTTCTTT. It encodes CASSFPGSTEAFF.

V is TRBV7-3 and J is TRBJ2-3, with 8 nucleotides matching TRBD2. Germline loops: CDR1 SGHTA, CDR2 FQGTGA. V was clipped by 3 bases and J by 6 bases; unmatched bases: 8. CDR3 size: 15 residues. Here the CDR3 reads CASSLGGLAGDTQYF. The CDR3 region has the DNA TGTGCCAGCAGCTTGGGCGGACTAGCCGGTGATACGCAGTATTTT.

The rearrangement joins TRBV9 to TRBJ1-1; D gene uncertain. Per germline, CDR1 SGDLS and CDR2 YYNGEE. Trimming took off 2 bases at V and 1 base at J, with 6 bases between the two ends. This CDR3 region has 13 residues. CDR3 coding DNA: TGTGCCAGCAGCGTTTACAGGAACACTGAAGCTTTCTTT. This translates into CASSVYRNTEAFF.

V usage is TRBV6-5 and J usage is TRBJ2-3, with 10 nucleotides matching TRBD1. J gave up 4 bases and V 4 bases, and 8 bases lay outside the gene matches. Germline loops: CDR1 MNHEY, CDR2 SVGAGI. The CDR3 totals 16 residues. The CDR3 bases are TGTGCCAGCAGTTTCGCGACAGGGGGCCTGGCAGATACGCAGTATTTT. Its translation: CASSFATGGLADTQYF.

This chain joins TRBV15 and TRBJ2-2, with 10 bases identical to TRBD2. V shed 3 bases, J shed 5 bases, and the junction held 3 bases outside the gene matches. CDR3 size: 15 residues. The germline V gene encodes CDR1 LNHNV and CDR2 YYDKDF (reference sequence). CDR3 sequence: CATSRRGLATGELFF. CDR3 sequence (DNA): TGTGCCACCAGCAGGAGGGGACTAGCGACCGGGGAGCTGTTTTTT.

CDR3 DNA sequence: TGTGCCAGCAGCTCTCCGGGACTAGCGACACCCGTGGACATTCAGTACTTC. Translation: CASSSPGLATPVDIQYF. V usage is TRBV5-4 and J usage is TRBJ2-4; 10 bases line up with TRBD2. V lost 3 bases to trimming and J lost 8 bases; unmatched junction nucleotides: 14. Germline V lookup: CDR1 SGHNT, CDR2 YYREEE (reference sequence). This CDR3 has 17 residues.

This rearrangement joins TRBV9 to TRBJ2-5; TRBD1 matches 8 bases. The V gene end was trimmed by 3 bases and the J gene end by 4 bases; junction bases not matched to a gene: 11. This CDR3 is built from 16 residues. Germline assignment: CDR1 SGDLS and CDR2 YYNGEE. DNA for the CDR3: TGTGCCAGCAGCGGAGTGGCCAGGGGGCGCCGAGAGACCCAGTACTTC. Amino acids: CASSGVARGRRETQYF.

V gene TRBV4-1 combines with J gene TRBJ2-7; 8 bases fit TRBD2. The trim removed 6 bases at V and 4 bases at J, leaving 8 bases unmatched. CDR3 length: 14 amino acids. CDR1 and CDR2 (germline): MGHRA, YSYEKL. The CDR3 DNA follows: TGCGCCAGCAGGCGGGGAGCGGGAGTATACGAGCAGTACTTC. This codes for CASRRGAGVYEQYF.